The 8 T cell receptor beta chains presented below share a single source sample, sequenced in a study of blood T cell repertoires in COVID-19 (dated by TCRdb to 2020 to 2022). Library construction relied on the immunoSEQ multiplex PCR assay. In its TCRdb copy, this immuneACCESS table keeps in-frame sequences only and misses some clones. Where compared with another copy, unresolved V genes explain less than half of these, and the others have no known cause. For this sample there are 170,000 or so clones; about 87% appear just once. Jointly, the top ten make up around 1% of the sample. Sequenced material: peripheral blood. The receptors shown here come from a woman aged 18-29 years who had recovered from COVID-19.

The V and J genes are TRBV7-9 and TRBJ1-1, with D maybe TRBD1 (5 bases). The length of the CDR3 is 15 residues. Germline CDR1 reads SEHNR; CDR2 reads FQNEAQ (reference sequence). The germline V and J ends were trimmed by 4 bases and 4 bases, with 16 bases remaining between them. CDR3 amino acids: CASSSTGRASTEAFF. The CDR3 bases are TGTGCCAGCAGCTCTACGGGCAGGGCGAGCACTGAAGCTTTCTTT.

The V gene is TRBV19, the J gene TRBJ1-4; D possibly corresponds to TRBD1 (5 bases). The germline V gene has CDR1 LNHDA and CDR2 SQIVND (reference sequence). V lost 2 bases to trimming and J lost 0 bases, with 10 bases between them. The CDR3 is 16 amino acids. CDR3 protein: CASSIWGFATNEKLFF. In nucleotides, the CDR3 is TGTGCCAGTAGTATATGGGGCTTTGCAACTAATGAAAAACTGTTTTTT.

The chain has TRBV6-5 and TRBJ2-5; 12 bases agree with TRBD2. Germline lookup yields CDR1 MNHEY and CDR2 SVGAGI. V was clipped by 6 bases and J by 1 base; unmatched bases: 3. The length of the CDR3 is 15 residues. CDR3 loop: CASRRTSGAQETQYF. The CDR3 region has the DNA TGTGCCAGCAGACGGACTAGCGGGGCCCAAGAGACCCAGTACTTC.

The CDR3 spells CASRKGLAGALSYEQYF. The CDR3 DNA is TGTGCCAGCAGGAAGGGACTAGCGGGGGCTCTCTCCTACGAGCAGTACTTC. The chain has TRBV7-9 and TRBJ2-7; the match to TRBD2 covers 14 bases. Germline V gives CDR1 SEHNR, CDR2 FQNEAQ (reference sequence). V shed 6 bases, J shed 0 bases, and the junction held 7 bases outside the gene matches. The CDR3 contains 17 residues.

V usage is TRBV5-1 and J usage is TRBJ2-1; 8 positions match TRBD1. The germline V gene has CDR1 SGHRS and CDR2 YFSETQ. CDR3 length: 15 residues. The trim removed 0 bases at V and 5 bases at J, leaving 4 bases unmatched. In DNA form, the CDR3 reads TGCGCCAGCAGCTTGGTAGCAGGGGGCCACAATGAGCAGTTCTTC. This gives the protein CASSLVAGGHNEQFF.

The rearrangement uses TRBV24-1 and TRBJ2-3; 7 bases match TRBD2. Losses at the gene ends were 9 bases for V and 2 bases for J; bases not matched to a gene: 10. Germline loops: CDR1 KGHDR, CDR2 SFDVKD. The CDR3 consists of 15 residues. CDR3 protein: CATGDRAGFTDTQYF. For the CDR3, the DNA is TGTGCCACCGGGGACCGAGCGGGGTTCACAGATACGCAGTATTTT.

V usage is TRBV7-9 and J usage is TRBJ1-2, with 8 nucleotides matching TRBD1. J gave up 8 bases and V 4 bases, and 15 bases lay outside the gene matches. The CDR3 runs to 16 residues. Germline V lookup: CDR1 SEHNR, CDR2 FQNEAQ (reference sequence). The chain's CDR3 is CASSYTYGTGVKGYTF. The CDR3 nucleotides read TGTGCCAGCAGCTACACTTATGGGACAGGCGTAAAAGGCTACACCTTC.

The V and J genes are TRBV5-1 and TRBJ1-2, with D possibly being TRBD1 (6 bases). V lost 4 bases, J lost 0 bases, and 10 bases lay in between. Germline lookup yields CDR1 SGHRS and CDR2 YFSETQ. The CDR3 totals 14 residues. The CDR3 coding sequence is TGCGCCAGCAGCCCAGGGGATGCTAACTATGGCTACACCTTC. It encodes CASSPGDANYGYTF.